This is a list of T cell receptor beta chains from one sample in a study of cytomegalovirus exposure and HLA in healthy donors. Some clones are missing from TCRdb's copy, which holds only in-frame ones; the method was immunoSEQ multiplex PCR. In the table there are 65,000 to 90,000 clones, roughly four fifths of which are singletons. Sequences were obtained from PBMCs. The receptors were gathered from a man between 18 and 35 years old in good health and CMV-seronegative. The CDR3 runs from the conserved cysteine through the conserved F or W. D genes are given only for firm matches. Not every row has a clone size; where given, it reads once, few, many or a size class.

d_gene	abundance	v_gene	j_gene	CDR3aa	CDR3nt
NA	once	TRBV6-5	TRBJ1-1	CASSYGGGLGTEAFF	TGTGCCAGCAGTTACGGGGGGGGCTTGGGCACTGAAGCTTTCTTT
NA	NA	TRBV9	TRBJ1-1	CASSVAGGGTEAFF	TGTGCCAGCAGCGTAGCTGGGGGAGGCACTGAAGCTTTCTTT
TRBD1	once	TRBV19	TRBJ2-1	CASSMGQGANEQFF	TGTGCCAGTAGTATGGGACAGGGGGCGAATGAGCAGTTCTTC
TRBD2	NA	TRBV2	TRBJ2-7	CASQSPGLAGYSDEQYF	TGTGCCAGTCAATCCCCGGGACTAGCGGGATACAGCGACGAGCAGTACTTC
NA	few	TRBV7-2	TRBJ2-7	CASKEIQGKYEQYF	TGTGCCAGCAAGGAAATTCAGGGCAAGTACGAGCAGTACTTC
NA	few	TRBV2	TRBJ2-5	CASKTPPQGPREETQYF	TGTGCCAGCAAAACTCCCCCCCAGGGGCCCCGAGAAGAGACCCAGTACTTC
TRBD1	NA	TRBV29-1	TRBJ1-1	CSVDRQGSTEAFF	TGCAGCGTGGACAGACAGGGTAGTACTGAAGCTTTCTTT
NA	NA	TRBV2	TRBJ2-7	CASSERTRAYEQYF	TGTGCCAGCAGTGAAAGGACACGGGCCTACGAGCAGTACTTC
TRBD1	NA	TRBV9	TRBJ2-1	CASSGQLYNEQFF	TGTGCCAGCTCGGGACAGCTGTACAATGAGCAGTTCTTC
NA	NA	TRBV4-3	TRBJ1-2	CASSQASSGGYTF	TGCGCCAGCAGCCAAGCGTCCTCAGGGGGCTACACCTTC
TRBD1	NA	TRBV6-6	TRBJ2-1	CASSVQGAKYNEQFF	TGTGCCAGCAGTGTACAGGGGGCCAAGTACAATGAGCAGTTCTTC
NA	NA	TRBV12-5	TRBJ1-5	CASGLVPVRGVSAQHF	TGTGCTAGTGGTTTGGTCCCGGTTAGAGGAGTTTCGGCCCAGCATTTT
TRBD2	once	TRBV7-9	TRBJ2-2	CASSSGGGLNTGELFF	TGTGCCAGCAGCTCTGGGGGGGGATTGAACACCGGGGAGCTGTTTTTT
TRBD2	NA	TRBV19	TRBJ2-7	CASRRTSGMGEQYF	TGTGCCAGTAGACGGACTAGCGGGATGGGCGAGCAGTACTTC
TRBD1	few	TRBV6-1	TRBJ1-2	CASGTGYGYTF	TGTGCCAGCGGGACAGGGTATGGCTACACCTTC
TRBD1	NA	TRBV7-2	TRBJ1-5	CASSSGTGGQPQHF	TGTGCCAGCAGCTCCGGGACAGGGGGGCAGCCCCAGCATTTT
NA	NA	TRBV6-4	TRBJ1-2	CASKDSLYGYTF	TGTGCCAGCAAAGACAGCCTCTATGGCTACACCTTC
TRBD1	NA	TRBV7-9	TRBJ1-1	CSSRQTGANTEAFF	TGTTCCAGCAGGCAGACAGGGGCGAACACTGAAGCTTTCTTT
TRBD1	NA	TRBV4-3	TRBJ2-2	CASRDRDTTGELFF	TGCGCCAGTCGGGACAGGGATACCACCGGGGAGCTGTTTTTT
TRBD2	NA	TRBV18	TRBJ2-7	CASSPPADRPGLAGLSSYEQYF	TGTGCCAGCTCACCACCGGCGGATAGACCGGGACTAGCGGGACTCAGCTCCTACGAGCAGTACTTC
NA	few	TRBV4-2	TRBJ2-7	CASSQDLRLAEQYF	TGTGCCAGCAGCCAAGATCTAAGACTGGCAGAGCAGTACTTC
TRBD1	NA	TRBV7-9	TRBJ2-7	CASRAGTDYEQYF	TGTGCCAGCAGAGCCGGGACAGATTACGAGCAGTACTTC
NA	NA	TRBV9	TRBJ1-1	CASSVGLPNTEAFF	TGTGCCAGCAGCGTAGGACTACCGAACACTGAAGCTTTCTTT
NA	NA	TRBV7-3	TRBJ2-3	CASSLTKGSGADTQYF	TGTGCCAGCAGCTTAACGAAGGGTAGCGGAGCAGATACGCAGTATTTT
TRBD2	once	TRBV18	TRBJ2-1	CASSLSPAGGPNEQFF	TGTGCCAGCTCACTTAGTCCGGCGGGAGGGCCGAATGAGCAGTTCTTC
TRBD2	once	TRBV11-3	TRBJ2-2	CASSPPGLGEAGELFF	TGTGCCAGCAGCCCTCCCGGACTAGGGGAGGCTGGGGAGCTGTTTTTT
TRBD2	NA	TRBV7-2	TRBJ2-7	CASSSGTSYYEQYF	TGTGCCAGCAGCTCCGGGACTAGCTACTACGAGCAGTACTTC
TRBD2	few	TRBV5-1	TRBJ2-7	CASSLSGGAASYEQYF	TGCGCCAGCAGCCTAAGCGGGGGGGCAGCGTCCTACGAGCAGTACTTC